This passage covers 5 T cell receptor beta chains from one sample sequenced in a study of cytomegalovirus exposure and HLA in healthy donors. Measured with immunoSEQ multiplex PCR; TCRdb has only the in-frame clones, and not every one. The data show some 200,000 clones, about 89% seen once. Sequenced material: PBMCs. The receptors were gathered from a woman aged 18-29 years in good health and CMV-seronegative.

The chain recombines TRBV5-1 with TRBJ1-4, with TRBD1 as a possible D gene (6 bases). The CDR3 runs to 14 residues. Germline CDR1 is SGHRS and CDR2 is YFSETQ. V was clipped by 3 bases and J by 4 bases, with 10 bases between them. The CDR3 is CASSSGQVNEKLFF. In nucleotides, the CDR3 is TGCGCCAGCAGCTCGGGACAAGTTAATGAAAAACTGTTTTTT.

This chain connects TRBV30 to TRBJ1-3, with TRBD1 as a possible D gene (5 bases). V was shortened by 2 bases and J by 1 base, with 15 bases between the two germline ends. This CDR3 spans 16 amino acids. Germline values: CDR1 GTSNPN, CDR2 SVGIG (reference sequence). CDR3 DNA: TGTGCCTGGAGTCGCCGGGGGGTGAATTCTGGAAACACCATATATTTT. Translated: CAWSRRGVNSGNTIYF.

The V and J genes are TRBV6-5 and TRBJ1-1; D gene unclear. The CDR3 sequence is 14 residues long. Germline CDR1 MNHEY, CDR2 SVGAGI. The ends were cut back, 0 bases at V and 4 bases at J, with 9 bases in the middle. The CDR3 here is CASSYSNAGTEAFF. CDR3 DNA sequence: TGTGCCAGCAGTTACTCGAATGCGGGCACTGAAGCTTTCTTT.

The V and J genes are TRBV6-1 and TRBJ2-2; D gene unclear. Germline V gene sequence: CDR1 MNHNS, CDR2 SASEGT. V was cut by 6 bases and J by 0 bases, with 8 bases left in between. The CDR3 contains 14 residues. DNA for the CDR3: TGTGCCAGCAGCCTCCTGTCGAACACCGGGGAGCTGTTTTTT. It codes for CASSLLSNTGELFF.

V is TRBV19 and J is TRBJ2-3; 11 nucleotides align to TRBD2. The J segment lost 0 bases and the V segment lost 5 bases, leaving 1 base of the junction unmatched. The CDR3 totals 15 residues. Germline CDR1 reads LNHDA; CDR2 reads SQIVND (reference sequence). CDR3 loop: CASSGTSGSTDTQYF. CDR3 DNA: TGTGCCAGTAGTGGGACTAGCGGAAGCACAGATACGCAGTATTTT.